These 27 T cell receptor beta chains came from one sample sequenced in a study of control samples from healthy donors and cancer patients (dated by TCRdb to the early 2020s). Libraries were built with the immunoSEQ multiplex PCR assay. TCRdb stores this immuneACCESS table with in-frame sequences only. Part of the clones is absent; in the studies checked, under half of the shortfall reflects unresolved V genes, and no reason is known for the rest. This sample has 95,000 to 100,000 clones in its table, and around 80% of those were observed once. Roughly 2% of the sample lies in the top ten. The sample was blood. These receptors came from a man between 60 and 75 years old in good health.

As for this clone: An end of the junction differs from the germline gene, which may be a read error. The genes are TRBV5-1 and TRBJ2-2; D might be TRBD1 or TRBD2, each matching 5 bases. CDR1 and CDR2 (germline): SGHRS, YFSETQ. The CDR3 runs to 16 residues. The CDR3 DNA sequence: TGCGTCAGCAGCTTGGATGGGCAGGGACCCACCGGGGAGCTGTTTTTT. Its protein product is CVSSLDGQGPTGELFF.

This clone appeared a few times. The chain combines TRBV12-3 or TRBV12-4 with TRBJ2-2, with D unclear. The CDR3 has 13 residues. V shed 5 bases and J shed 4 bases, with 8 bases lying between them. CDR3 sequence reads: CASSPTGTGELFF. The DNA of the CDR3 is TGTGCCAGCAGTCCGACCGGCACCGGGGAGCTGTTTTTT.

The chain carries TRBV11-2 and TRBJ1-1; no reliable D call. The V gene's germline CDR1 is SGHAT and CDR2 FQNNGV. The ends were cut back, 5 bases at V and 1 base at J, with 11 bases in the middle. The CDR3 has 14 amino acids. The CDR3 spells CASSLSAGNTEAFF. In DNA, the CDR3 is TGTGCCAGCAGCCTCTCAGCGGGGAACACTGAAGCTTTCTTT.

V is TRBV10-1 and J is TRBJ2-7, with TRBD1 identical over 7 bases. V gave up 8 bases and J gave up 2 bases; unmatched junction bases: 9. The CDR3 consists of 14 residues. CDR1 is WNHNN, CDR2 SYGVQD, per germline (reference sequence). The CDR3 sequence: CASWIRDRPYEQYF. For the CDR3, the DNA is TGCGCCAGCTGGATCCGGGACAGACCCTACGAGCAGTACTTC.

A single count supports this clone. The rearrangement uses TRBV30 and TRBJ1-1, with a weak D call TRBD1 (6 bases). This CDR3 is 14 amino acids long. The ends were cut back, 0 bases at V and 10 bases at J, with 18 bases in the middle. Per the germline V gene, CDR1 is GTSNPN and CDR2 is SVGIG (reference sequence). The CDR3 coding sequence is TGTGCCTGGAGTGTAAGCTTGTGGCAGGGGCCAGCTTTCTTT. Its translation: CAWSVSLWQGPAFF.

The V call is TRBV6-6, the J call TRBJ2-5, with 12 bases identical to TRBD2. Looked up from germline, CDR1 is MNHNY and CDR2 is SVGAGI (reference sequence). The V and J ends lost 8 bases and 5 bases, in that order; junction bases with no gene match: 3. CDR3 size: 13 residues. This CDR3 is CASELAGGETQYF. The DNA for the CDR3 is TGTGCCAGCGAACTAGCGGGAGGTGAGACCCAGTACTTC.

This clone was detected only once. CDR3 DNA sequence: TGCGCCAGCAGCTTTGGATCCACTGAAGCTTTCTTT. As protein: CASSFGSTEAFF. The chain employs TRBV5-1 and TRBJ1-1; D ambiguous. The germline CDR1 and CDR2 sequences are SGHRS and YFSETQ. V was shortened by 2 bases and J by 4 bases, with 6 bases between the two germline ends. The CDR3 extends over 12 amino acids.

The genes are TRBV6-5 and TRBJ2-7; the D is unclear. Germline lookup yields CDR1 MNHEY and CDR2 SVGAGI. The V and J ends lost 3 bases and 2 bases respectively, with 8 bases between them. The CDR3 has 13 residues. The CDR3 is CASSYNSAYEQYF. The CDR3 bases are TGTGCCAGCAGTTATAACTCGGCCTACGAGCAGTACTTC.

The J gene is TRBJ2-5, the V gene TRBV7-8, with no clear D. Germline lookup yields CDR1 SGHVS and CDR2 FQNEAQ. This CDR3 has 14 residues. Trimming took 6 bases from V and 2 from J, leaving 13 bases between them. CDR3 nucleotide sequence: TGTGCCAGCAGAGAGTACCGGGTGCAAGAGACCCAGTACTTC. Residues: CASREYRVQETQYF.

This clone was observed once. The CDR3 DNA sequence: TGTGCCTGGAGTGTTGGTCGGGGGGAGGGCACAGATACGCAGTATTTT. Residues: CAWSVGRGEGTDTQYF. The V call is TRBV30, the J call TRBJ2-3; 7 bases align to TRBD2. The V gene end was trimmed by 0 bases and the J gene end by 1 base; junction bases not matched to a gene: 7. CDR3 length: 16 amino acids. Germline values: CDR1 GTSNPN, CDR2 SVGIG (reference sequence).

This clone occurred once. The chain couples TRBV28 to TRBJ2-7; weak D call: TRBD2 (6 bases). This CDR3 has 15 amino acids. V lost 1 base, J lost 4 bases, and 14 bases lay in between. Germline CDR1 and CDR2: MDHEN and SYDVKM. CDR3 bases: TGTGCCAGCAGTTTATCAGGACTAACCCAATACGAGCAGTACTTC. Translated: CASSLSGLTQYEQYF.

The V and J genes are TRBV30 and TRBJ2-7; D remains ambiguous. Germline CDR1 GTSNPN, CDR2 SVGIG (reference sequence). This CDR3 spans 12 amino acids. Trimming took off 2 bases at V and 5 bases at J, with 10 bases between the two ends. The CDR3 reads CAWSLVGHEQYF. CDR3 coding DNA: TGTGCCTGGAGTCTCGTGGGTCACGAGCAGTACTTC.

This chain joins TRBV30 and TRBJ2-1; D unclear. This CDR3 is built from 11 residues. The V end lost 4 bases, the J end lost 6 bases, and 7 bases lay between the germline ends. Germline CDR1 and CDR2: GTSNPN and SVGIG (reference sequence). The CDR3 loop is CAWTPANEQFF. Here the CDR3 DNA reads TGTGCCTGGACCCCGGCCAATGAGCAGTTCTTC.

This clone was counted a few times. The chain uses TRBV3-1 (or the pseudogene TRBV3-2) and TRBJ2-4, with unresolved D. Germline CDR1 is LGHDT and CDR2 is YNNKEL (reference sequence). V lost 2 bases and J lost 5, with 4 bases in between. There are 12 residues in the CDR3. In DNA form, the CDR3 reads TGTGCCAGCAGCCAAAACCAAAACATTCAGTACTTC. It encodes CASSQNQNIQYF.

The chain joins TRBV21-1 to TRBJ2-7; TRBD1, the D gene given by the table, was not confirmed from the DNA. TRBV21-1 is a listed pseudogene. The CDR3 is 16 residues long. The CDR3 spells CASSKVVRTACSEQYF. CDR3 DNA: TGTGCCAGCAGCAAAGTGGTCAGGACAGCTTGCAGCGAGCAGTACTTC.

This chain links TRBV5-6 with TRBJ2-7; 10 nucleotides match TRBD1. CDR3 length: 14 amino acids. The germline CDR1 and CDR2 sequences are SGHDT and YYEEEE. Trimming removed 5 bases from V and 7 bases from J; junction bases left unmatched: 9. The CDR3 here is CASRETGGRWEQYF. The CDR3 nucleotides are TGTGCCAGCAGGGAGACAGGGGGCCGATGGGAGCAGTACTTC.

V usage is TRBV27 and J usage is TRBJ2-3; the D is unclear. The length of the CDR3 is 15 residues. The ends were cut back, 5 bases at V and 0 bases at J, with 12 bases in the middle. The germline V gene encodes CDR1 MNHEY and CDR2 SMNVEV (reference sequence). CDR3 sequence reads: CASSPTQVSTDTQYF. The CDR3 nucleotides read TGTGCCAGCAGTCCAACGCAGGTTAGCACAGATACGCAGTATTTT.

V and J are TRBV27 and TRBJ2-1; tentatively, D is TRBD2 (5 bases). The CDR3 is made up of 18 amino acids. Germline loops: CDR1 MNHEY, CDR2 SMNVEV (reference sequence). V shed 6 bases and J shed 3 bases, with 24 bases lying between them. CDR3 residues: CASRPWGREGARYNEQFF. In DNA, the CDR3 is TGTGCCAGCAGGCCATGGGGTAGAGAGGGAGCTCGCTACAATGAGCAGTTCTTC.

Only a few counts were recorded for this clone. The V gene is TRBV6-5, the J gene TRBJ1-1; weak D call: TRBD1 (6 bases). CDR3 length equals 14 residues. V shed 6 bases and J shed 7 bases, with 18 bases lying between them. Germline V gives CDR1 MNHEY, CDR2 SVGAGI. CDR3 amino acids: CASRPGGGLSEAFF. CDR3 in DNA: TGTGCCAGCAGGCCCGGAGGGGGGCTAAGTGAAGCTTTCTTT.

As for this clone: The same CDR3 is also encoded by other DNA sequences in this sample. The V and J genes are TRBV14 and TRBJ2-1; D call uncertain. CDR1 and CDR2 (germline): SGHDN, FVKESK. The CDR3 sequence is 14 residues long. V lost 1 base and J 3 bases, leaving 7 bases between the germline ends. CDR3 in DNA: TGTGCCAGCAGCCAAGCGGGCTTCTACAATGAGCAGTTCTTC. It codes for CASSQAGFYNEQFF.

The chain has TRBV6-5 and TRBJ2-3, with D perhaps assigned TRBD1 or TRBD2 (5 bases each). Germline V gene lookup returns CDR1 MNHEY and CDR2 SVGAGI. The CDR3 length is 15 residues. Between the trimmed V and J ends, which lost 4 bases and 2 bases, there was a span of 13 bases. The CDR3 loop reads CASSSQGPYTDTQYF. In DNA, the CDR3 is TGTGCCAGCAGTTCCCAGGGACCTTACACAGATACGCAGTATTTT.

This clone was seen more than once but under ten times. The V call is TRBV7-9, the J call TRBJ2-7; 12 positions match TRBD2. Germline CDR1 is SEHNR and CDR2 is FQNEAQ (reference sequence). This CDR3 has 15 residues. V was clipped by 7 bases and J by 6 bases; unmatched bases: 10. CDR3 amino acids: CASTVTSGSPFEQYF. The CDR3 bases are TGTGCCAGCACCGTGACTAGCGGGAGCCCATTCGAGCAGTACTTC.

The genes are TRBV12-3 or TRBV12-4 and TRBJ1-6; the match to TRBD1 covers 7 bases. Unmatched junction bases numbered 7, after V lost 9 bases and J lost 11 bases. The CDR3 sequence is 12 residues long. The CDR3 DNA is TGTGCCAGTGGGGACAGCAAAGCACCCCTCCACTTT. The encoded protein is CASGDSKAPLHF.

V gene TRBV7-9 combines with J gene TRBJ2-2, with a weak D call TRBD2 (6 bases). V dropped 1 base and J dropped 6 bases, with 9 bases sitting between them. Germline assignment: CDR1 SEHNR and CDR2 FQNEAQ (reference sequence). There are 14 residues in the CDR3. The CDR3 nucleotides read TGTGCCAGCAGCTTAGAGGGCGGGGCCGGGGAGCTGTTTTTT. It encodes CASSLEGGAGELFF.

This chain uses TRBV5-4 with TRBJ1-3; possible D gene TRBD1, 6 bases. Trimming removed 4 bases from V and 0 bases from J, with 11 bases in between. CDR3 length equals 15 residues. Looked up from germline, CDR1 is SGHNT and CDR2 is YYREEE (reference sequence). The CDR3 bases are TGTGCCAGCAGCCGCGGACAGTCCTCTGGAAACACCATATATTTT. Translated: CASSRGQSSGNTIYF.

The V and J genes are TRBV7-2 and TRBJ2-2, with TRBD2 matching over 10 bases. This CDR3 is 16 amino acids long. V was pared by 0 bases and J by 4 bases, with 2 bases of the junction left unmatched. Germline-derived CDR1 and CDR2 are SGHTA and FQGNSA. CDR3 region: CASSLAASGSTGELFF. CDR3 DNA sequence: TGTGCCAGCAGCTTAGCGGCTAGCGGGAGCACCGGGGAGCTGTTTTTT.

The CDR3, as DNA: TGTGCCAGCAGCCGACTAGCGGGAGGGGTCACCGGGGAGCTGTTTTTT. Its translation: CASSRLAGGVTGELFF. The V call is TRBV14, the J call TRBJ2-2, with 14 bases aligning to TRBD2. V trimming: 4 bases; J trimming: 4 bases; junction bases outside the gene matches: 2. The CDR3 totals 16 residues. CDR1 SGHDN and CDR2 FVKESK come from the germline V gene. The whole variable domain, remainder taken from reference TRBV14 and TRBJ2-2, is EAGVTQFPSHSVIEKGQTVTLRCDPISGHDNLYWYRRVMGKEIKFLLHFVKESKQDESGMPNNRFLAERTGGTYSTLKVQPAELEDSGVYFCASSRLAGGVTGELFFGEGSRLTVL.